This TCR beta chain was retrieved from a study of blood T cells in healthy people across ages. The CDR3 is 15 residues long. The V segment lost 5 bases and the J segment 8 bases; nucleotides outside the gene matches: 4. Germline V gene lookup returns CDR1 MDHEN and CDR2 SYDVKM. Details on this clonotype: Its antigen is currently unknown.

Using a J-beta primer mix together with a sample-barcoded 5' primer, a second PCR was run for roughly 6 to 12 cycles. TCRdb re-derived calls from the 5' RACE reads in MiXCR, one entry per CDR3 protein. The data contain over 1,300,000 distinct CDR3 sequences, roughly 64% of them singletons. Investigators took 9.5 to 10 milliliters of peripheral blood from every donor. The study isolated at least 6.5 million PBMCs from each sample. Study results and caveats: Per-million-T-cell TCR beta diversity fell roughly linearly with age. Whereas aged donors had fewer naive CD4+ cells, long-lived donors had more of them and higher diversity.

Sequencing was carried out using blood. This chain joins TRBV28 and TRBJ2-1; 15 bases fit TRBD2. This clonotype originated in a man aged 18 to 30 in good health. CDR3 amino acids: CASSHRTSGGDEQFF. The CDR3 DNA is TGTGCCAGCAGTCACCGGACTAGCGGGGGGGATGAGCAGTTCTTC.